These 17 T cell receptor beta chains were all obtained from the same sample, sequenced in a study of a mutant IDH1 vaccine in newly diagnosed glioma (dated by TCRdb to the early 2020s). The method was the immunoSEQ multiplex PCR assay. The table comes from immuneACCESS by way of TCRdb, which keeps in-frame sequences with V and J called. Part of the clones is missing from these tables; in studies checked, under half for an unresolved V gene and the rest for unknown reasons. Here the sample has 60,000 or so clones; around 84% occur a single time. The ten largest clonotypes hold about 4.2% of the sample. The time point label corresponds to: week 35, safety follow-up. Every vaccine dose consisted of 300 ug of a 20-mer mutant IDH1 peptide in Montanide, administered subcutaneously together with topical imiquimod. No antigen is known for these receptors. The sequencing here drew on PBMCs, taken from a glioma patient whose treatment included an IDH1 peptide vaccine. The origin of the receptors is a man aged 25 to 40 with glioma.

This chain joins TRBV5-5 and TRBJ2-7; D is uncertain. CDR1 and CDR2 (germline): SGHKS, YYEKEE (reference sequence). V lost 2 bases to trimming and J lost 0 bases, with 6 bases between them. CDR3 length: 13 residues. The CDR3 bases are TGTGCCAGCAGCTTTGACATCTCCTACGAGCAGTACTTC. Protein product: CASSFDISYEQYF.

This chain links TRBV5-1 with TRBJ2-5; D gene ambiguous. This CDR3 comprises 12 residues. The germline V and J ends were trimmed by 0 bases and 4 bases, with 4 bases remaining between them. In germline, CDR1 is SGHRS, CDR2 YFSETQ. The CDR3 here is CASSLVPETQYF. CDR3 sequence (DNA): TGCGCCAGCAGCTTGGTCCCAGAGACCCAGTACTTC. Variable domain in full (rest from reference TRBV5-1 and TRBJ2-5): KAGVTQTPRYLIKTRGQQVTLSCSPISGHRSVSWYQQTPGQGLQFLFEYFSETQRNKGNFPGRFSGRQFSNSRSEMNVSTLELGDSALYLCASSLVPETQYFGPGTRLLVL.

This chain uses TRBV29-1 with TRBJ1-4; D may be TRBD1 (6 bases). V was shortened by 5 bases and J by 3 bases, with 10 bases between the two germline ends. The germline gives CDR1 SQVTM, CDR2 ANQGSEA. CDR3 size: 13 residues. The CDR3 DNA reads TGCAGCGTTAGGGAGGGGGCTAATGAAAAACTGTTTTTT. Translating it yields CSVREGANEKLFF.

The chain couples TRBV19 to TRBJ1-3; TRBD1 might be the D (5 bases). V lost 2 bases to trimming and J lost 2 bases, with 10 bases between them. Germline CDR1 LNHDA, CDR2 SQIVND (reference sequence). This CDR3 has 15 residues. The CDR3 coding sequence is TGTGCCAGTAGTATAAAGGCAGGGACTGGAAACACCATATATTTT. Amino acids: CASSIKAGTGNTIYF.

The chain recombines TRBV11-2 with TRBJ1-1, with TRBD1 identical over 8 bases. After removal of 2 bases from V and 4 bases from J, the junction contained 3 bases not matched to a gene. The CDR3 has 14 amino acids. Germline V gives CDR1 SGHAT, CDR2 FQNNGV. The CDR3 nucleotides read TGTGCCAGCAGCTTAAGGACAGGGATCACTGAAGCTTTCTTT. It translates to CASSLRTGITEAFF. Full variable domain (missing parts from reference TRBV11-2 and TRBJ1-1): EAGVAQSPRYKIIEKRQSVAFWCNPISGHATLYWYQQILGQGPKLLIQFQNNGVVDDSQLPKDRFSAERLKGVDSTLKIQPAKLEDSAVYLCASSLRTGITEAFFGQGTRLTVV.

The chain carries TRBV28 and TRBJ1-2; the D gene is possibly TRBD1 (5 bases). The CDR3 totals 13 residues. In germline, CDR1 is MDHEN, CDR2 SYDVKM. Trimming took 3 bases from V and 7 from J, leaving 12 bases between them. The CDR3 nucleotides are TGTGCCAGCAGTTTTCGGGGCGCTGGTGGCTACACCTTC. It yields the protein CASSFRGAGGYTF.

This clone appeared a few times. The rearrangement links TRBV4-1 to TRBJ1-2, with 8 bases fitting TRBD1. This CDR3 has 16 residues. Per the germline V gene, CDR1 is MGHRA and CDR2 is YSYEKL. V shed 0 bases, J shed 6 bases, and the junction held 9 bases outside the gene matches. The CDR3 protein is CASSQDPGGIKDGYTF. CDR3 nucleotides: TGCGCCAGCAGCCAAGATCCAGGGGGCATAAAGGATGGCTACACCTTC.

The rearrangement uses TRBV2 and TRBJ1-2, with 7 bases that match TRBD1. Germline CDR1 is SNHLY and CDR2 is FYNNEI. CDR3 size: 17 residues. V was pared by 4 bases and J by 4 bases, with 15 bases of the junction left unmatched. CDR3 loop: CASSVGQGEPLGYGYTF. CDR3 bases: TGTGCCAGCAGTGTGGGGCAGGGGGAGCCCCTAGGCTATGGCTACACCTTC.

CDR3 nucleotide sequence: TGTGCCAGCAGCGAACAGGGGGCTGGTTCACCCCTCCACTTT. The encoded protein is CASSEQGAGSPLHF. The chain is built from TRBV6-5 and TRBJ1-6; 9 nucleotides line up with TRBD1. V trimming: 6 bases; J trimming: 9 bases; junction bases outside the gene matches: 6. Germline loops: CDR1 MNHEY, CDR2 SVGAGI. This CDR3 has 14 residues.

This chain connects TRBV29-1 to TRBJ1-2; the D is unclear. The V end lost 5 bases, the J end lost 9 bases, and 7 bases lay between the germline ends. The CDR3 runs to 9 residues. Germline V gene data show CDR1 as SQVTM and CDR2 as ANQGSEA. The CDR3 reads CSVLWRYTF. DNA for the CDR3: TGCAGCGTTCTATGGCGCTACACCTTC. Complete variable domain (other parts from reference TRBV29-1 and TRBJ1-2): SAVISQKPSRDICQRGTSLTIQCQVDSQVTMMFWYRQQPGQSLTLIATANQGSEATYESGFVIDKFPISRPNLTFSTLTVSNMSPEDSSIYLCSVLWRYTFGSGTRLTVV.

This clone has only one observation. This chain connects TRBV18 to TRBJ1-1; the D gene is possibly TRBD1 (5 bases). Trimming cost V 6 bases and J 1 base, with 9 bases left between them. The germline gives CDR1 KGHSH, CDR2 LQKENI. The CDR3 is 13 residues long. Here the CDR3 DNA reads TGTGCCAGCTCGCTTCAGGGGAACACTGAAGCTTTCTTT. This gives the protein CASSLQGNTEAFF. The full variable domain, rest sourced from reference TRBV18 and TRBJ1-1, is NAGVMQNPRHLVRRRGQEARLRCSPMKGHSHVYWYRQLPEEGLKFMVYLQKENIIDESGMPKERFSAEFPKEGPSILRIQQVVRGDSAAYFCASSLQGNTEAFFGQGTRLTVV.

In this sample, this clone turned up once. The chain links TRBV29-1 to TRBJ2-3; 9 nucleotides agree with TRBD1. After removal of 8 bases from V and 4 bases from J, the junction contained 13 bases not matched to a gene. The CDR3 loop spans 15 amino acids. Germline values: CDR1 SQVTM, CDR2 ANQGSEA. The CDR3 protein is CSTSRGQGMSDTQYF. The CDR3, as DNA: TGCAGCACCAGCCGAGGACAGGGGATGTCAGATACGCAGTATTTT.

This sequence joins TRBV5-4 and TRBJ1-4; D remains unclear. The CDR3 runs to 15 residues. V was trimmed by 3 bases and J by 3 bases, leaving 12 bases between them. From germline, CDR1 is SGHNT and CDR2 YYREEE (reference sequence). The CDR3 nucleotides read TGTGCCAGCAGCTCCAAGACGGACCCTAATGAAAAACTGTTTTTT. Translating it yields CASSSKTDPNEKLFF.

With respect to this clone: Within the sample, other DNA sequences also encode this same CDR3. This rearrangement joins TRBV28 to TRBJ1-5; D uncertain. V dropped 7 bases and J dropped 2 bases, with 9 bases sitting between them. This CDR3 has 13 amino acids. In germline, CDR1 is MDHEN, CDR2 SYDVKM. The CDR3 nucleotides are TGTGCCAGCACCGGAACGGGCAATCAGCCCCAGCATTTT. Protein product: CASTGTGNQPQHF.

The J gene is TRBJ1-3, the V gene TRBV6-6; D remains unclear. Germline CDR1 is MNHNY and CDR2 is SVGAGI (reference sequence). V gave up 0 bases and J gave up 0 bases, with 9 bases separating them. The CDR3 is made up of 16 amino acids. CDR3 sequence reads: CASSYSRQVSGNTIYF. The CDR3 DNA reads as TGTGCCAGCAGTTACTCAAGGCAGGTCTCTGGAAACACCATATATTTT.

The J gene is TRBJ2-7, the V gene TRBV5-1; 12 bases are a match to TRBD1. Germline CDR1 SGHRS, CDR2 YFSETQ. V shed 3 bases and J 7 bases; nucleotides not matched to a gene: 8. The CDR3 is made up of 15 amino acids. The CDR3 spells CASSSKGQGAKEQYF. CDR3 in DNA: TGCGCCAGCAGCTCCAAGGGACAGGGGGCTAAGGAGCAGTACTTC.

The genes are TRBV5-8 and TRBJ2-6; D gene unclear. The ends were cut back, 7 bases at V and 5 bases at J, with 22 bases in the middle. There are 17 residues in the CDR3. Per germline, CDR1 SGHTS and CDR2 YDEGEE. This chain's CDR3 is CASGASHPQSRANVLTF. CDR3 DNA sequence: TGTGCCAGCGGAGCGTCTCATCCACAAAGTCGGGCCAACGTCCTGACTTTC.